Below, one T cell receptor (beta chain) is given with its context. What it binds is unknown. The CDR3 runs to 16 residues. CDR1 is ENHRY, CDR2 SYGVKD, per germline. V lost 2 bases to trimming and J lost 5 bases; unmatched junction nucleotides: 7. cDNA synthesis used the whole RNA isolate, giving expressed TCRB sequences. Method: immunoSEQ multiplex PCR; TCRdb's copy keeps in-frame clones and lacks some. The sample holds under 350,000 clones, around 24% seen once. This entry is derived from a study of beta chain features in type 1 diabetes. Findings of the study overall: Type 1 diabetes patients had TCRB CDR3s that were shorter (moderately but significantly so) in all four CD4+ subsets. The similarity of naive, central memory and Treg TCRB repertoires appeared greater among patients than among healthy donors. Among type 1 diabetes patients, VDJ junctions had fewer insertions and more deletions.

Central memory, naive, regulatory and stem cell-like memory CD4+ cells were sorted by CD45RO/CCR7/CD25/CD127/CD95/CD27. This clonotype was sampled from a woman in her thirties with type 1 diabetes. Material for sequencing was naive CD4+ T cells from blood. V and J are TRBV10-3 and TRBJ2-1, with 9 nucleotides matching TRBD2. The CDR3 protein is CAISETGTSSNNEQFF. The CDR3 DNA is TGTGCCATCAGTGAGACCGGGACTAGCAGTAACAATGAGCAGTTCTTC.